The T cell receptor (beta chain) described here comes from a study of CD8+ T cells in alopecia areata (dated by TCRdb to the late 2010s). Background for the entire study: The treated patients took part in an open-label pilot trial in which moderate-to-severe alopecia areata was treated with oral tofacitinib at 5 to 10 mg twice daily. Tofacitinib-treated patients had biopsies at baseline and at 4 and 24 weeks of treatment, with a later scalp biopsy in several patients. RNA was extracted with the PAXgene miRNA kit for fixed scalp, the miRNeasy kit for PBMCs, and the RNeasy kit for mouse skin. TCRbeta CDR3 regions were amplified by immunoSEQ multiplex PCR using 35 Vbeta forward and 13 Jbeta reverse primers. Scalp tissue and sorted CD4+ and CD8+ peripheral blood T cells from patchy and totalis/universalis alopecia areata patients and from healthy controls were covered by human TCRbeta sequencing. To study T cell clonal expansion in alopecia areata, the researchers applied high-throughput TCRbeta sequencing to both the C3H/HeJ mouse model and human patients. Scalp clonality was compared among normal scalp (n=4), patchy alopecia areata scalp (n=8), and alopecia totalis/universalis scalp (n=8). Tofacitinib was administered for 6 to 18 months, and 6 months of follow-up off drug were then conducted to assess delayed response and recurrence.

What the time point label conveys for this sample: baseline before oral tofacitinib. Peripheral blood and lesional scalp punch biopsies were obtained from patients with alopecia areata. PBMCs were separated by density centrifugation and stained for CD3, CD4 and CD8, after which CD4+ and CD8+ T cells were sorted on a FACSAria. This clone was seen a handful of times. What this receptor recognizes is not known. Per-base quality was not reported, and no clone a single base away is much larger than it. The receptor library was made with the immunoSEQ multiplex PCR assay. For TCR sequencing, RNA was extracted from every sample and reverse transcribed into cDNA to serve as template. First-strand cDNA was synthesized with SuperScript III using a 2:1 mix of oligo-dT and random hexamers. A synthetic immune receptor repertoire was used to assess amplification bias, and residual bias was removed computationally. Concerning the study's data processing: Raw reads were preprocessed for error removal, and CDR3 was defined according to IMGT conventions as running from the conserved cysteine to phenylalanine. Clonality was computed as 1 minus the Shannon entropy, with the entropy normalized by log2 of the number of productive unique TCRs. Whether each scalp clone was CD4 or CD8 was inferred by checking scalp TCRbeta sequences against the CD4 and CD8 repertoires from sorted blood. TCRdb stores this immuneACCESS table with in-frame sequences only. Part of the clones is absent; in the studies checked, under half of the shortfall reflects unresolved V genes, and no reason is known for the rest. Clone size and V and J calls were adopted from that table, with D and trimming inferred from the DNA. In this sample the table shows 140,000 to 150,000 clones, roughly 64% of which occur a single time. The ten biggest clones cover nearly 6.5% of the sample.

What the work shows at the level of the full study, not this receptor alone: Compared with normal scalp, lesional scalp had higher clonality and more expanded CD8+ clones, particularly in alopecia totalis/universalis, a pattern that suggests antigenic drive. Compared with mice, TCR sequences shared between patients were less clear, possibly partly because of HLA diversity across the patient population. Scalp TCR repertoire analysis is complicated because resident alphabeta T cells in normal human skin are also sequenced, whereas mouse skin is dominated by gammadelta T cells.

The CDR3 sequence holds 16 residues, the cysteine and phenylalanine included. The DNA shown is the 48-base CDR3, in frame from base 1. From the germline V gene, CDR1 is SGHRS and CDR2 is YFSETQ. The V end loses 4 bases and the J end loses 5 bases, and a stretch of 22 bases separates them. Sequenced material: CD4+ T cells sorted from blood, taken at week 0. The rearranged chain carries TRBV5-1 and TRBJ2-7, with TRBD1 perhaps the D gene, on 6 matching bases. The TCR originated in a human donor with alopecia areata. The CDR3 here reads CASSPEVNRVVDEQYF. The nucleotides read TGCGCCAGCAGCCCGGAGGTGAACAGGGTCGTCGACGAGCAGTACTTC.